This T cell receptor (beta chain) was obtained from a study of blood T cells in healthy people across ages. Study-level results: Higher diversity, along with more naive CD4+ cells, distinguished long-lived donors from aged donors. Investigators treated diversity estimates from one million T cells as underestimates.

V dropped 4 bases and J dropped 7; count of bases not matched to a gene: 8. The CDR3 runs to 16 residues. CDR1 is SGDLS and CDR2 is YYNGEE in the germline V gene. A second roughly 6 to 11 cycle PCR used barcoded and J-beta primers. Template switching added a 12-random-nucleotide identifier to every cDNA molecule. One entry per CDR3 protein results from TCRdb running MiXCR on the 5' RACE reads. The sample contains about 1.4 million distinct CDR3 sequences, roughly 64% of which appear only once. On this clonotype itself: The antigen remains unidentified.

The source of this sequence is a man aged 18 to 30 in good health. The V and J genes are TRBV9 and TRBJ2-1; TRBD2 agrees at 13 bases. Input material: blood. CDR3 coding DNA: TGTGCCAGCAGCTCACTAGCGGGGGGGCCGCTAAATGAGCAGTTCTTC. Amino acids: CASSSLAGGPLNEQFF.